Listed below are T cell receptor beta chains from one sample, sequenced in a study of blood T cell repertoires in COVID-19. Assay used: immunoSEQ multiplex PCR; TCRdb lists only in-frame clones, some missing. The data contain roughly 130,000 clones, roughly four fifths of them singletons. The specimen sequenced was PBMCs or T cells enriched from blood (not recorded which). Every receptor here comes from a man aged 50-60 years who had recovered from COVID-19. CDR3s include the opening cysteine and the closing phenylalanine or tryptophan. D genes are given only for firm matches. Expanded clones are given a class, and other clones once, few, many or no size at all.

CASSMGRGENQPQHF TGTGCCAGTAGTATGGGCAGGGGAGAAAATCAGCCCCAGCATTTT TRBV19 NA NA TRBJ1-5
CALRGRGEQYF TGTGCCCTTAGAGGAAGGGGCGAGCAGTACTTC TRBV30 NA NA TRBJ2-7
CASSLWGGRSYEQYF TGTGCCAGCAGTTTATGGGGGGGGCGTTCCTACGAGCAGTACTTC TRBV28 NA few TRBJ2-7
CASSLSSRGLHGFF TGTGCCAGCAGTTTATCCAGCAGGGGGCTTCATGGTTTCTTT TRBV28 TRBD1 NA TRBJ1-1
CASSPLSGELFF TGTGCCAGCAGTCCTTTGAGCGGGGAGCTGTTTTTT TRBV2 NA NA TRBJ2-2
CASSTVKRGQGNTIYF TGTGCCAGCAGTACAGTTAAACGAGGACAGGGAAACACCATATATTTT TRBV2 NA NA TRBJ1-3
CASSLRPLAGGGDTQYF TGTGCCAGCAGTTTACGCCCACTAGCGGGGGGCGGAGATACGCAGTATTTT TRBV27 TRBD2 NA TRBJ2-3
CASAGLGTEAFF TGTGCCAGCGCGGGGCTTGGGACTGAAGCTTTCTTT TRBV6-5 NA NA TRBJ1-1
CASSSRGSGGVDSPLHF TGTGCCAGCAGCTCTAGGGGGTCAGGGGGTGTCGATTCACCCCTCCACTTT TRBV7-6 TRBD1 NA TRBJ1-6
CASSPMAGNQPQHF TGTGCCAGCTCACCGATGGCAGGGAATCAGCCCCAGCATTTT TRBV18 NA NA TRBJ1-5
CASSESRQGPANQPQHF TGCGCCAGCAGTGAGTCGCGACAGGGTCCCGCCAATCAGCCCCAGCATTTT TRBV10-2 TRBD1 NA TRBJ1-5
CASSLRDRTEAFF TGTGCCAGCAGTTTAAGGGACAGAACTGAAGCTTTCTTT TRBV12-3/TRBV12-4 TRBD1 NA TRBJ1-1
CASSYNTRRGNYGYTF TGTGCCAGCAGTTACAACACCCGCCGGGGGAACTATGGCTACACCTTC TRBV6-5 NA NA TRBJ1-2
CASSPTGGANGYTF TGTGCCAGCAGCCCAACAGGGGGCGCGAATGGCTACACCTTC TRBV7-3 TRBD1 once TRBJ1-2
CASSSPHSWRGGEETQYF TGCGCCAGCAGCTCTCCCCACTCCTGGCGGGGTGGGGAAGAGACCCAGTACTTC TRBV5-1 NA NA TRBJ2-5
CATSAGQGEYSPLHF TGTGCCACCAGCGCGGGACAGGGTGAATATTCACCCCTCCACTTT TRBV15 TRBD1 NA TRBJ1-6
CASSPGQADTQYF TGTGCCAGCAGCCCTGGACAGGCAGATACGCAGTATTTT TRBV7-2 TRBD1 NA TRBJ2-3
CASSQERRDRGTYEQYF TGTGCCAGCAGCCAAGAAAGGCGGGACAGGGGAACCTACGAGCAGTACTTC TRBV3-1/TRBV3-2 TRBD1 NA TRBJ2-7